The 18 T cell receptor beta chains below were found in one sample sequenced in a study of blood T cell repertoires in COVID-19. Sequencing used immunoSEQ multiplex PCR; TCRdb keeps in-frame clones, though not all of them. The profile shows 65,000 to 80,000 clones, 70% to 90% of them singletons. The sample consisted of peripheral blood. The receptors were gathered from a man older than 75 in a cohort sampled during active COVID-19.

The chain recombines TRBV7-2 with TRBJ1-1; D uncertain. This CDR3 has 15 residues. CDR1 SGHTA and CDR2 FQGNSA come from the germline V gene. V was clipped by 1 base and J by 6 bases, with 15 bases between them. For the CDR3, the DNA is TGTGCCAGCAGCTTAGAGGCGGGCCCCCCCCCTGAAGCTTTCTTT. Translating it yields CASSLEAGPPPEAFF.

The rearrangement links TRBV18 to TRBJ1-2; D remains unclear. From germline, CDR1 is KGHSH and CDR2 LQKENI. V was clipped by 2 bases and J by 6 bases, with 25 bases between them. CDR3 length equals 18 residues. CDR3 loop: CASSPEPSGGGLRDGYTF. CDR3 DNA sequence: TGTGCCAGCTCACCAGAACCAAGCGGCGGTGGGCTAAGGGATGGCTACACCTTC.

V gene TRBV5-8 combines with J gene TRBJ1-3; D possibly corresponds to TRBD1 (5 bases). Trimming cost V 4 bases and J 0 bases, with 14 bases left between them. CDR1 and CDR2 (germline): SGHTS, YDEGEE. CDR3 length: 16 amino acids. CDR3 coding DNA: TGTGCCAGCAGCCCAGGGCTAACTTTCTCTGGAAACACCATATATTTT. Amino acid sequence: CASSPGLTFSGNTIYF.

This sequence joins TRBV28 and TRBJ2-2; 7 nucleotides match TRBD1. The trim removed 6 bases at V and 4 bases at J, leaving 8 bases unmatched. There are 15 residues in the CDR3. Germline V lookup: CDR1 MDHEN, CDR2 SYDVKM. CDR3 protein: CASRLTGSGTGELFF. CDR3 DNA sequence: TGTGCCAGCAGACTGACAGGGTCCGGCACCGGGGAGCTGTTTTTT.

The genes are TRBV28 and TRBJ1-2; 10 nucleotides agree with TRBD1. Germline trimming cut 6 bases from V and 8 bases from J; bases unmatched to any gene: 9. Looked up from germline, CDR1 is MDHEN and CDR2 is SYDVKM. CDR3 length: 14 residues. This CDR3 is CASRWGTGDGGYTF. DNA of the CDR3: TGTGCCAGCAGGTGGGGGACAGGGGATGGCGGCTACACCTTC.

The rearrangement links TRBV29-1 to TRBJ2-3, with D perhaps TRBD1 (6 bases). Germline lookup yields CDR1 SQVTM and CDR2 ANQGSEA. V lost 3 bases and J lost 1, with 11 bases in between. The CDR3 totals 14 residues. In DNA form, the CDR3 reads TGCAGCGTTGACACAAACAGGGGCACAGATACGCAGTATTTT. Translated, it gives CSVDTNRGTDTQYF.

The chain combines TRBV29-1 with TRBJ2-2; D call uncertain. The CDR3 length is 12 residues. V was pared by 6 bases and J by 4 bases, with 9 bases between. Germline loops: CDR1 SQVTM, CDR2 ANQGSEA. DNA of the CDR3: TGCAGCGTGGGTTCGGGCACCGGGGAGCTGTTTTTT. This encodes CSVGSGTGELFF.

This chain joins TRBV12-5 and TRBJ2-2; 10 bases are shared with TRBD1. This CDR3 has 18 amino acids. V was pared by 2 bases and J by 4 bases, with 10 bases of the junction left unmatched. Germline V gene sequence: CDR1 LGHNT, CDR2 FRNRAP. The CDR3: CASGLRGLGQGVTGELFF. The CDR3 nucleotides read TGTGCTAGTGGTTTGAGGGGCCTCGGACAGGGGGTCACCGGGGAGCTGTTTTTT.

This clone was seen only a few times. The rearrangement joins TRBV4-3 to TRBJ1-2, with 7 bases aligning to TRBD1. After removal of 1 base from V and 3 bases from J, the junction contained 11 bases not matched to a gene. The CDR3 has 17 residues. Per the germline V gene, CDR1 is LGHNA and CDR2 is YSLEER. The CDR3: CASSQVGTEGADYGYTF. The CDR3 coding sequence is TGCGCCAGCAGCCAAGTGGGGACAGAGGGGGCCGACTATGGCTACACCTTC.

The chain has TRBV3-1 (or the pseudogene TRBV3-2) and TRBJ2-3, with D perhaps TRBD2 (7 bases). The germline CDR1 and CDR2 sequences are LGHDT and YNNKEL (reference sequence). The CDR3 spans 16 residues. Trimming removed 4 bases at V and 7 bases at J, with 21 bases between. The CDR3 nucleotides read TGTGCCAGCAGCCGAATCGGGAGGAGGGGGTTGAATACGCAGTATTTT. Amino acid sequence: CASSRIGRRGLNTQYF.

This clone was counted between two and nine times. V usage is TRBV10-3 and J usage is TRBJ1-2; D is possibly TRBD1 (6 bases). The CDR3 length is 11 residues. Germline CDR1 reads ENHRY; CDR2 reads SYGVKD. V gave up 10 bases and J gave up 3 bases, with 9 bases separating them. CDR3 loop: CATSGDYGYTF. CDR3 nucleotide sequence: TGTGCCACCTCAGGGGACTATGGCTACACCTTC.

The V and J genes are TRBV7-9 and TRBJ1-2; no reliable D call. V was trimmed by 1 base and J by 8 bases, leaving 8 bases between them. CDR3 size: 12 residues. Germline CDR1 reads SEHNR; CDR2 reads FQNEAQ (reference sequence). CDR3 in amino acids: CASSLVWEGYTF. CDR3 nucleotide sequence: TGTGCCAGCAGCTTAGTTTGGGAGGGCTACACCTTC.

Written as DNA, the CDR3 is TGTGCCAGCAGTTATCCCGGACAGGTATTGACAGATACGCAGTATTTT. Protein sequence: CASSYPGQVLTDTQYF. The chain couples TRBV6-2 or TRBV6-3 to TRBJ2-3; 7 nucleotides align to TRBD1. The CDR3 has 16 residues. Germline CDR1 is MNHEY and CDR2 is SVGEGT. V gave up 3 bases and J gave up 3 bases; unmatched junction bases: 9.

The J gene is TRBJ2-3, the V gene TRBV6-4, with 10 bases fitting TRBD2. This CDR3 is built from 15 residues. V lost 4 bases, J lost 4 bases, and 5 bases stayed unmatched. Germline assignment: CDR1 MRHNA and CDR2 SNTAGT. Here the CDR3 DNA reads TGTGCCAGCAGTGCTAGCGGGGGCAAAGCAGATACGCAGTATTTT. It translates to CASSASGGKADTQYF.

CDR3 nucleotide sequence: TGTGCCAGCTCACCCTCAGGGGAAGAGACCCAGTACTTC. Translated, it gives CASSPSGEETQYF. This rearrangement joins TRBV18 to TRBJ2-5; tentative D call: TRBD1 (6 bases). Trimming cost V 3 bases and J 3 bases, with 8 bases left between them. Germline CDR1 and CDR2: KGHSH and LQKENI. The CDR3 runs 13 residues.

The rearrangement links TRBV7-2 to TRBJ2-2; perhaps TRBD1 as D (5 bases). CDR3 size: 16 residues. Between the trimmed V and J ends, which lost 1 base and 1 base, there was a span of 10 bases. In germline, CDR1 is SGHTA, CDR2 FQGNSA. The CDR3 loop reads CASSLGLGQNTGELFF. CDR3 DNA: TGTGCCAGCAGCTTAGGGTTGGGGCAGAACACCGGGGAGCTGTTTTTT.

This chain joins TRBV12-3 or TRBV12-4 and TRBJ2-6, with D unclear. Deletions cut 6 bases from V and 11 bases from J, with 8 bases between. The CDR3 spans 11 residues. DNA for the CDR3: TGTGCCAGCAGCTCTACGGACGTCCTGACTTTC. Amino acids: CASSSTDVLTF.

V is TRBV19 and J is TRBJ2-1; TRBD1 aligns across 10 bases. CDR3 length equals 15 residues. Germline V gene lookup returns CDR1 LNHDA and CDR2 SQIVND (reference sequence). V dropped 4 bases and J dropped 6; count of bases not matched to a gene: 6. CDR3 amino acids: CASSKGQGMTNEQFF. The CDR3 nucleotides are TGTGCCAGTAGTAAGGGACAGGGGATGACCAATGAGCAGTTCTTC.